This is a list of T cell receptor beta chains from one sample in a study of cytomegalovirus exposure and HLA in healthy donors. TCRdb's copy holds only in-frame clones and misses some; the assay was immunoSEQ multiplex PCR. The profile shows 95,000 to 150,000 clones, 75% of them singletons. The source material was PBMCs. The receptors were sampled from a woman in her forties in good health and CMV-seropositive. Both conserved end residues are part of each CDR3. D genes are given only for firm matches. Rows may omit the clone size; those that give it use once, few, many or a size class.

TRBJ1-5,TRBD1,TRBV6-1,few,TGTGCCAGCACCCTAAGAACAGGGGATCAGCCCCAGCATTTT,CASTLRTGDQPQHF
TRBJ2-1,NA,TRBV4-2,NA,TGTGCCAGCAGCCCGTTAGGGGGGGAAAAGGCCTACAATGAGCAGTTCTTC,CASSPLGGEKAYNEQFF
TRBJ2-7,TRBD1,TRBV30,NA,TGTGCCTGGAGTACCCAGGGGGCTCACTGGAACGAGCAGTACTTC,CAWSTQGAHWNEQYF
TRBJ1-4,TRBD1,TRBV27,NA,TGTGCCAGCAGACCCCGGGGACAGAAGTACGAAAAACTGTTTTTT,CASRPRGQKYEKLFF
TRBJ1-2,NA,TRBV6-5,NA,TGTGCCAGCAGTAAACTCACCTCTAACTATGGCTACACCTTC,CASSKLTSNYGYTF
TRBJ2-1,TRBD1,TRBV11-3,NA,TGTGCCAGCAGCCTCCCGGGACAGGGTGGAGAGCAGTTCTTC,CASSLPGQGGEQFF
TRBJ1-2,NA,TRBV7-2,NA,TGTGCCAGCAGCTCTCCCAACTATGGCTACACCTTC,CASSSPNYGYTF
TRBJ2-3,TRBD1,TRBV5-6,NA,TGTGCCAGCAGCCTCCGAGGGGGCTGGGGCACAGATACGCAGTATTTT,CASSLRGGWGTDTQYF
TRBJ2-3,NA,TRBV19,NA,TGTGCCAGTAGAGACTTAGGCACAGATACGCAGTATTTT,CASRDLGTDTQYF
TRBJ1-5,NA,TRBV2,NA,TGTGCCAGCAGTGAAAGCGGGGGCGTTCAGCCCCAGCATTTT,CASSESGGVQPQHF
TRBJ1-2,TRBD1,TRBV30,once,TGTGCCTGGAGCGGGGGGGGACAGGGCTATGGCTACACCTTC,CAWSGGGQGYGYTF
TRBJ1-1,NA,TRBV4-1,NA,TGCGCCAGCAGCCTCAGGACGGCTGACAGAGAGAACACTGAAGCTTTCTTT,CASSLRTADRENTEAFF
TRBJ2-7,NA,TRBV4-3,NA,TGCGCCAGCAGCCACGAGACTAGTTCCTACGAGCAGTACTTC,CASSHETSSYEQYF
TRBJ2-1,TRBD2,TRBV6-1,NA,TGTGCCAGCAGTGCCGGGACTAGATTATATGAGCAGTTCTTC,CASSAGTRLYEQFF
TRBJ1-1,NA,TRBV19,NA,TGTGCCAGTAGTACCGTGGGGGGTGTCACTGAAGCTTTCTTT,CASSTVGGVTEAFF
TRBJ2-1,TRBD2,TRBV30,NA,TGTGCCTGGGGAAGCGGGAGCGTATCCTACAATGAGCAGTTCTTC,CAWGSGSVSYNEQFF
TRBJ1-1,NA,TRBV6-4,NA,TGTGCCAGCAGTGACGGGAGGGCAGGCGAAGCTTTCTTT,CASSDGRAGEAFF
TRBJ2-7,TRBD1,TRBV12-5,NA,TGTGCTAGTGGTTTTGACAGGGGAAGCTCCTACGAGCAGTACTTC,CASGFDRGSSYEQYF
TRBJ2-7,NA,TRBV6-1,NA,TGTGCCAGCAGTGAAGGGAGCCTACAGGGATCCTACGAGCAGTACTTC,CASSEGSLQGSYEQYF
TRBJ2-7,NA,TRBV27,NA,TGTGCCAGCAGTTTCCACGGAGGCTACGAGCAGTACTTC,CASSFHGGYEQYF
TRBJ2-3,TRBD2,TRBV2,few,TGTGCCAGCAATGGACTAGCGGTCGTAGATACGCAGTATTTT,CASNGLAVVDTQYF
TRBJ2-2,NA,TRBV9,NA,TGTGCCAGCAGCTCCCAGGACACCGCCGGGGAGCTGTTTTTT,CASSSQDTAGELFF
TRBJ2-1,TRBD2,TRBV10-1,NA,TGCGCCAGCAGTGAGCCGGGACTAGCGGGAGGGCCGGTCTTC,CASSEPGLAGGPVF
TRBJ1-1,NA,TRBV11-2,NA,TGTGCCAGCAGCTTAGACAGGGACACTGAAGCTTTCTTT,CASSLDRDTEAFF
TRBJ2-7,NA,TRBV13,NA,TGTGCCAGCAGCCATACTAGCTACGAGCAGTACTTC,CASSHTSYEQYF
TRBJ1-2,NA,TRBV5-1,NA,TGCGCCAGCAGCTTGTATAGGAGCTATGGCTACACCTTC,CASSLYRSYGYTF
TRBJ2-1,TRBD2,TRBV19,once,TGTGCCAGTAGTTGGACTAGCGGAATTTCTGAGCAGTTCTTC,CASSWTSGISEQFF